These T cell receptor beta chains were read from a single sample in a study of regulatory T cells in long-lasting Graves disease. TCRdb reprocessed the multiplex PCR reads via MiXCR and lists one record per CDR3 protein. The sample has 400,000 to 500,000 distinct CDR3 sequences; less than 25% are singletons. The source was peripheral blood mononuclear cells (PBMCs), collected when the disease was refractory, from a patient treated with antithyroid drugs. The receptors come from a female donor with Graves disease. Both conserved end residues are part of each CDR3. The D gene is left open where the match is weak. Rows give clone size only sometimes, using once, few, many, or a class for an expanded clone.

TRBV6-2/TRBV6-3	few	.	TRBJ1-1	CASSWADMNTEAFF	TGTGCCAGCAGTTGGGCGGACATGAACACTGAAGCTTTCTTT
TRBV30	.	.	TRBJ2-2	CAWSLRKITGELFF	TGTGCCTGGAGTTTACGGAAGATAACCGGGGAGCTGTTTTTT
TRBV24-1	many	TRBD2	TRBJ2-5	CATSDPGLGWQTQYF	TGTGCCACCAGTGACCCCGGACTAGGTTGGCAGACCCAGTACTTC
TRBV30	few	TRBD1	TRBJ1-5	CAWSGHRGGQPQHF	TGTGCCTGGAGTGGGCACAGGGGAGGACAGCCCCAGCATTTT
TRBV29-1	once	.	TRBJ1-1	CSVAQDSLEAFF	TGCAGCGTCGCACAGGATTCTCTTGAAGCTTTCTTT
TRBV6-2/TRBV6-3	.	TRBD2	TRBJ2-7	CASSYGLAGVLSYEQYF	TGTGCCAGCAGTTACGGGCTAGCGGGAGTCCTCTCCTACGAGCAGTACTTC
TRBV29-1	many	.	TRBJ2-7	CSVLDGFYEQYF	TGCAGCGTCCTGGACGGGTTCTACGAGCAGTACTTC
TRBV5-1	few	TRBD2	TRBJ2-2	CASTVIAGAGELFF	TGCGCCAGCACCGTTATAGCGGGAGCCGGGGAGCTGTTTTTT
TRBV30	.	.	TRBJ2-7	CAWSGGGVIYEQYF	TGTGCCTGGAGTGGGGGGGGCGTTATTTACGAGCAGTACTTC
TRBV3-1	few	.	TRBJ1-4	CASSQDGAGWEKLFF	TGTGCCAGCAGCCAAGATGGGGCAGGTTGGGAAAAACTGTTTTTT
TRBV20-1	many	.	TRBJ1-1	CSASRITEAFF	TGCAGTGCTAGCCGGATCACTGAAGCTTTCTTT
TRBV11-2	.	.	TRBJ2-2	CASSLGGVITGELFF	TGTGCCAGCAGCTTAGGGGGCGTGATCACCGGGGAGCTGTTTTTT
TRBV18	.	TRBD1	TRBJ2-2	CASSRTGENTGELFF	TGTGCCAGCTCACGGACAGGGGAGAACACCGGGGAGCTGTTTTTT
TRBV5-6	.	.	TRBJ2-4	CASSLGPTKNIQYF	TGTGCCAGCAGCTTGGGACCAACCAAAAACATTCAGTACTTC
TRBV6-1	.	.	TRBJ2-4	CASSVTADAAKNIQYF	TGTGCCAGCTCAGTTACCGCGGATGCGGCCAAAAACATTCAGTACTTC
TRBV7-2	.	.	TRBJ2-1	CASSLVGTLEQFF	TGTGCCAGCAGCTTAGTGGGGACCTTAGAGCAGTTCTTC
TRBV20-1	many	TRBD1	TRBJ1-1	CSATQRPGGDRGTEAFF	TGCAGTGCTACCCAGCGTCCCGGGGGGGACAGGGGCACTGAAGCTTTCTTT
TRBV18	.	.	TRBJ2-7	CASSPIRAANSYEQYF	TGTGCCAGCTCACCAATTAGGGCGGCAAACTCCTACGAGCAGTACTTC
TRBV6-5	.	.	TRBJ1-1	CASSYGGQSEAFF	TGTGCCAGCAGTTACGGGGGGCAGAGTGAAGCTTTCTTT
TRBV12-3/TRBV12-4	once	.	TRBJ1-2	CATSADGGGYTF	TGTGCCACCAGTGCTGATGGGGGAGGCTACACCTTC
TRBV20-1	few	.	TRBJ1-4	CSASSGLLATNEKLFF	TGCAGTGCTAGTTCGGGTTTGCTTGCAACTAATGAAAAACTGTTTTTT
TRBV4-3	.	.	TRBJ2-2	CASSRWTSNGELFF	TGCGCCAGCAGCCGCTGGACCTCCAACGGGGAGCTGTTTTTT
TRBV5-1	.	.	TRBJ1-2	CASSSTRGGYTF	TGCGCCAGCAGCTCAACCAGGGGAGGCTACACCTTC
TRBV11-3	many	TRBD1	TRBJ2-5	CASSLVRNGTGGREETQYF	TGTGCCAGCAGCTTAGTACGTAACGGGACAGGGGGACGTGAAGAGACCCAGTACTTC
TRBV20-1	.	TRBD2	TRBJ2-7	CSAFGTSGGWEQYF	TGCAGTGCCTTCGGGACTAGCGGGGGGTGGGAGCAGTACTTC
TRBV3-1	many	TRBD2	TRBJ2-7	CASSRAGGAPSGQYF	TGTGCCAGCAGCCGAGCGGGAGGAGCCCCCAGTGGGCAGTACTTC
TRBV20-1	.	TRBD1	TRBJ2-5	CSANRGLGETQYF	TGCAGTGCTAACAGGGGGCTAGGAGAGACCCAGTACTTC
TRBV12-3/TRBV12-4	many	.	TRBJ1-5	CASSLSGGSSNQPQHF	TGTGCCAGCAGTTTATCAGGAGGGAGTAGCAATCAGCCCCAGCATTTT
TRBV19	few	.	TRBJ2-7	CASSTGSYSYEQYF	TGTGCCAGTTCTACAGGTTCTTACTCCTACGAGCAGTACTTC
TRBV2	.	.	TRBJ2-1	CASSEKPYDEQFF	TGTGCCAGCAGTGAAAAGCCTTACGATGAGCAGTTCTTC
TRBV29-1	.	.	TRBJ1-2	CSANTREGYTF	TGCAGCGCAAACACCAGAGAAGGCTACACCTTC
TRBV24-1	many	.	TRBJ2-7	CATSDQDNDEQYF	TGTGCCACCAGTGACCAGGACAACGACGAGCAGTACTTC
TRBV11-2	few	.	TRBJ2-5	CASSSTPIGQETQYF	TGTGCCAGCAGTTCGACCCCGATCGGCCAAGAGACCCAGTACTTC
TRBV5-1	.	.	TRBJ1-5	CASSWGEGGPQHF	TGCGCCAGCAGCTGGGGTGAAGGAGGGCCCCAGCATTTT
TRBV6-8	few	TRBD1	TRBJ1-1	CASSYSRGTGVNTEAFF	TGTGCCAGCAGTTACTCGAGAGGCACAGGGGTGAACACTGAAGCTTTCTTT
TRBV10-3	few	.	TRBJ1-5	CAISESGGGQPQHF	TGTGCCATCAGTGAGTCAGGCGGAGGGCAGCCCCAGCATTTT
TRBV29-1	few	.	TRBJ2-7	CSVRTSSNTYEQYF	TGCAGCGTCCGGACTTCAAGTAACACCTACGAGCAGTACTTC
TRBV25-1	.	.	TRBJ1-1	CASSESGGLNTEAFF	TGTGCCAGCAGTGAATCAGGAGGCCTGAACACTGAAGCTTTCTTT
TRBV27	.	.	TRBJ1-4	CASSYSVGGEKLFF	TGTGCCAGCAGTTATTCGGTGGGCGGTGAAAAACTGTTTTTT
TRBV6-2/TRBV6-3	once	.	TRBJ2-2	CASSYRRELLF	TGCGCCAGCAGCTATCGCAGGGAGCTGCTTTTT
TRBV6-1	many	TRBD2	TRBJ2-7	CASKGLAGLYEQYF	TGTGCCAGCAAAGGACTAGCGGGACTTTACGAGCAGTACTTC
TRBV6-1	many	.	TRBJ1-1	CASSPYEGSEAFF	TGTGCCAGCAGCCCCTATGAGGGTTCTGAAGCTTTCTTT
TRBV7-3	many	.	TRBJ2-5	CASTSDGTQYF	TGTGCCAGCACCTCCGACGGGACCCAGTACTTC
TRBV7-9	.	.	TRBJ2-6	CASTTYMGLNSGANVLTF	TGTGCCAGCACCACCTACATGGGCCTCAACTCTGGGGCCAACGTCCTGACTTTC
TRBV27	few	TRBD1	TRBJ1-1	CAGRTGFPGDTEAFF	TGTGCCGGCAGGACAGGGTTTCCGGGAGACACTGAAGCTTTCTTT
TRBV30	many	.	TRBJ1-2	CAWSGARDYGYTF	TGTGCCTGGAGTGGGGCCAGGGACTATGGCTACACCTTC
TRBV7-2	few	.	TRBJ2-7	CASSLAHGYEQYF	TGTGCCAGCAGCTTAGCGCATGGCTACGAGCAGTACTTC